The 8 T cell receptor beta chains listed next were all sequenced from one sample in a study of post-analysis software for immune sequencing data. Antigens of these TCRs are unknown. Unique molecular identifiers were carried by the TCR beta cDNA libraries. TCRdb independently ran MiXCR on the PCR reads; one entry per CDR3 protein. This sample carries about 190,000 distinct CDR3 sequences, over 25% of them seen once, and the ten largest clones take 3% to 4%. Regarding the study as a whole: The study found TRBV5-6, TRBV5-1 and TRBV20-1 among about 5 TRBV segments more frequent in patients than controls.

The sequencing sample was made of blood. These receptors all stem from a girl aged 2 to 17 with multiple sclerosis.

This rearrangement joins TRBV14 to TRBJ2-5; possible D gene TRBD1, 5 bases. The J call may be mistaken, given a closer DNA end match to TRBJ2-7. This CDR3 is 16 amino acids long. The germline V gene has CDR1 SGHDN and CDR2 FVKESK. The CDR3 loop is CASSHDQGDTIYEQYF. The CDR3 DNA sequence: TGTGCCAGCAGCCATGATCAAGGGGATACGATCTACGAGCAGTACTTC.

This clonotype was counted once. This sequence may be a read error, since a much larger clone differs from it by one base. J is TRBJ2-1 and V is TRBV20-1; 9 nucleotides align to TRBD2. Germline V gives CDR1 DFQATT, CDR2 SNEGSKA (reference sequence). The CDR3 totals 16 residues. This CDR3 is CCATGLAMSSYNEQFF. In nucleotides, the CDR3 is TGCTGTGCTACCGGACTAGCGATGAGCTCCTACAATGAGCAGTTCTTC.

This chain uses TRBV29-1 with TRBJ2-1, with D uncertain. CDR1 is SQVTM and CDR2 is ANQGSEA in the germline V gene. Trimming cost V 6 bases and J 12 bases, with 18 bases left between them. CDR3 size: 12 residues. CDR3 in amino acids: CSVDHWRVGQFF. The CDR3 DNA reads as TGCAGCGTGGATCACTGGCGAGTCGGGCAGTTCTTC.

This clonotype has just a few counts. V is TRBV5-1 and J is TRBJ2-1; TRBD2 agrees at 11 bases. The V gene end was trimmed by 0 bases and the J gene end by 6 bases; junction bases not matched to a gene: 2. Per the germline V gene, CDR1 is SGHRS and CDR2 is YFSETQ. This CDR3 spans 15 amino acids. CDR3 coding DNA: TGCGCCAGCAGCTTGGGTAGCGGGGGGGTCAATGAGCAGTTCTTC. Amino acids: CASSLGSGGVNEQFF.

A note on this clonotype: This clone may be a read error of a much larger clone one base away. The rearrangement links TRBV29-1 to TRBJ2-5; 10 bases align to TRBD2. V was clipped by 3 bases and J by 11 bases; unmatched bases: 15. CDR1 is SQVTM and CDR2 is ANQGSEA in the germline V gene. This CDR3 region has 15 residues. CDR3 sequence reads: CSVDLLAGATGEQYF. Written as DNA, the CDR3 is TGCAGCGTTGATCTTCTAGCGGGAGCAACGGGTGAGCAGTACTTC. Supplemented by reference TRBV29-1 and TRBJ2-5, the full variable domain reads SAVISQKPSRDICQRGTSLTIQCQVDSQVTMMFWYRQQPGQSLTLIATANQGSEATYESGFVIDKFPISRPNLTFSTLTVSNMSPEDSSIYLCSVDLLAGATGEQYFGPGTRLLVL.

The rearrangement uses TRBV14 and TRBJ2-7; 8 bases agree with TRBD2. Germline CDR1 reads SGHDN; CDR2 reads FVKESK. The CDR3 is 16 residues long. V dropped 0 bases and J dropped 7; count of bases not matched to a gene: 11. CDR3 region: CASSQESGSVYNEQYF. CDR3 nucleotides: TGTGCCAGCAGCCAAGAAAGCGGGAGTGTCTACAATGAGCAGTACTTC.

This chain connects TRBV28 to TRBJ1-5; D is undetermined. The germline CDR1 and CDR2 sequences are MDHEN and SYDVKM. Trimming removed 6 bases at V and 7 bases at J, with 16 bases between. The CDR3 runs 14 residues. Here the CDR3 reads CASRFRDRTQPQHF. CDR3 nucleotides: TGTGCCAGCAGGTTTAGAGACCGAACCCAGCCCCAGCATTTT.

This clonotype has a handful of counts. The rearrangement links TRBV28 to TRBJ1-5; D call uncertain. The CDR3 runs 13 residues. Trimming removed 3 bases from V and 4 bases from J, with 7 bases in between. CDR1 is MDHEN, CDR2 SYDVKM, per germline. This chain's CDR3 is CASSLGPNQPQHF. In DNA, the CDR3 is TGTGCCAGCAGTTTGGGCCCAAATCAGCCCCAGCATTTT.